This T cell receptor beta chain was retrieved from a study of blood T cells in healthy people across ages. A second PCR, run for about 7 to 11 cycles, used a sample-barcoded 5' primer plus a J-beta primer mix. TCRdb called the 5' RACE reads again in MiXCR, with one record for every CDR3 protein. The sample consists of hundreds of thousands of distinct CDR3 sequences, 45% to 50% of them appearing once. The germline V gene has CDR1 SNHLY and CDR2 FYNNEI. The CDR3 covers 15 residues. The chain is built from TRBV2 and TRBJ2-4, with TRBD2 matching 12 bases. The better agreement between TRBJ2-7 and the DNA end casts doubt on the J call. The source is a woman aged 60-75 years in good health. The source material was blood. The CDR3 nucleotides are TGTGCCAGCAGAGGACTAGCGGGACCAACCTACGAGCAGTACTTC. The encoded protein is CASRGLAGPTYEQYF.